These 16 T cell receptor beta chains were all obtained from the same sample, sequenced in a study of glioma-infiltrating T cells. Using RNA template, CDR3s of TCR alpha and beta were amplified with iRepertoire arm-PCR. TCRdb analysed the multiplex PCR reads with MiXCR anew, one entry per CDR3 protein. The repertoire holds more than 110,000 distinct CDR3 sequences, about two fifths seen once, with roughly 20% in the top ten. Sequencing used glioma tissue, nonneoplastic brain tissue, or PBMCs (not recorded which). These receptors all stem from a human donor with low-grade glioma or glioblastoma, undergoing nonglioma brain surgery, or in good health (not recorded which).

V gene TRBV2 combines with J gene TRBJ1-1; tentative D call: TRBD1 (5 bases). Germline loops: CDR1 SNHLY, CDR2 FYNNEI. The V end lost 7 bases, the J end lost 9 bases, and 15 bases lay between the germline ends. This CDR3 spans 12 amino acids. The CDR3 nucleotides read TGTGCCAGCACCCAGGGCCAGCATCAAGCTTTCTTT. This encodes CASTQGQHQAFF.

This clonotype was recorded a few times. The CDR3 protein is CASRQDSQETQYF. CDR3 bases: TGTGCCAGCAGACAGGACAGCCAAGAGACCCAGTACTTC. This sequence joins TRBV6-2 or TRBV6-3 and TRBJ2-5, with a possible D match to TRBD1 (6 bases). The CDR3 length is 13 residues. Germline CDR1 reads MNHEY; CDR2 reads SVGEGT. V lost 6 bases to trimming and J lost 1 base, with 9 bases between them.

This clonotype was seen just once. The chain has TRBV20-1 and TRBJ2-1; 8 bases line up with TRBD1. This CDR3 is 14 amino acids long. After removal of 3 bases from V and 3 bases from J, the junction contained 4 bases not matched to a gene. Germline-derived CDR1 and CDR2 are DFQATT and SNEGSKA (reference sequence). CDR3 loop: CSARTTGDYNEQFF. Here the CDR3 DNA reads TGCAGTGCTAGGACGACAGGGGACTACAATGAGCAGTTCTTC.

On this clonotype itself: The junction shows a germline mismatch at one end, possibly a read error. This chain connects TRBV7-2 to TRBJ1-1; 8 nucleotides align to TRBD1. The CDR3 sequence is 14 residues long. Germline loops: CDR1 SGHTA, CDR2 FQGNSA. CDR3 residues: CARSFGQGNTEAFF. The CDR3 DNA sequence: TGTGCCAGGAGCTTCGGACAGGGGAACACTGAAGCTTTCTTT.

On this clonotype itself: An end of the junction differs from the germline gene, which may be a read error. This chain links TRBV7-2 with TRBJ2-3; possibly TRBD2 for D (7 bases). CDR1 and CDR2 from the germline V gene are SGHTA and FQGNSA. The length of the CDR3 is 18 residues. Here the CDR3 DNA reads TGTGTCAGCAGCTTAGGAGTGGGGGGGCGGCATAGCACAGATACGCAGTATTTT. Amino acid sequence: CVSSLGVGGRHSTDTQYF.

This chain joins TRBV3-1 and TRBJ1-2; D remains ambiguous. CDR3 length equals 11 residues. With 1 base removed from V and 10 bases from J, the gap between germline ends came to 7 bases. The germline V gene has CDR1 LGHDT and CDR2 YNNKEL (reference sequence). CDR3 DNA: TGTGCCAGCAGCCAAGGGCCGATCTACACCTTC. Residues: CASSQGPIYTF.

In its sample, this clonotype was seen many times. This chain joins TRBV6-2 or TRBV6-3 and TRBJ2-1, with D possibly being TRBD2 (6 bases). The ends were cut back, 10 bases at V and 7 bases at J, with 20 bases in the middle. Germline lookup yields CDR1 MNHEY and CDR2 SVGEGT. This CDR3 is built from 14 residues. DNA for the CDR3: TGTGCCACCCAAGGCCGGGAGAGGGAAAATGAGCAGTTCTTC. Its translation is CATQGRERENEQFF.

With respect to this clonotype: The junction and the germline gene differ at one end; a read error may be behind it. The chain links TRBV10-2 to TRBJ1-5; D not resolved. The length of the CDR3 is 16 residues. The V gene's germline CDR1 is WSHSY and CDR2 SAAADI. In DNA form, the CDR3 reads TGCGCCAGAAGTGAGTCTACCACGCAGTGGTCTCAGCCCCAGCATTTT. Its translation is CARSESTTQWSQPQHF.

The chain has TRBV20-1 and TRBJ1-2; no clear D. This CDR3 comprises 13 residues. V gave up 3 bases and J gave up 2 bases, with 10 bases separating them. Germline loops: CDR1 DFQATT, CDR2 SNEGSKA (reference sequence). The CDR3 sequence: CSASYSLNYGYTF. The CDR3 DNA sequence: TGCAGTGCTAGCTATAGTTTGAACTATGGCTACACCTTC.

CDR3 protein: CASSSGVSNTEAFF. The CDR3 region has the DNA TGTGCCAGCAGCTCAGGGGTCTCGAACACTGAAGCTTTCTTT. The chain links TRBV7-2 to TRBJ1-1; D perhaps matches TRBD1 (6 bases). CDR3 size: 14 residues. Germline assignment: CDR1 SGHTA and CDR2 FQGNSA. Trimming left V 4 bases short and J 1 base short, with 10 bases between.

This clonotype was observed a handful of times. The chain employs TRBV3-1 and TRBJ1-5; D gene uncertain. V was clipped by 4 bases and J by 7 bases, with 8 bases between them. CDR3 size: 12 residues. The germline V gene has CDR1 LGHDT and CDR2 YNNKEL (reference sequence). CDR3 DNA: TGTGCCAGCAGCCTCGGGTTACAGCCCCAGCATTTT. Amino acid sequence: CASSLGLQPQHF. The whole variable domain, filled in from reference TRBV3-1 and TRBJ1-5, reads DTAVSQTPKYLVTQMGNDKSIKCEQNLGHDTMYWYKQDSKKFLKIMFSYNNKELIINETVPNRFSPKSPDKAHLNLHINSLELGDSAVYFCASSLGLQPQHFGDGTRLSIL.

This chain joins TRBV6-1 and TRBJ2-7; 8 bases line up with TRBD2. V shed 4 bases and J 5 bases; nucleotides not matched to a gene: 7. The CDR3 is 14 amino acids. The germline gives CDR1 MNHNS, CDR2 SASEGT. CDR3 DNA sequence: TGTGCCAGCAGTGTGGGACTAGTATCTAACGAGCAGTACTTC. Its translation: CASSVGLVSNEQYF.

This clonotype was observed a handful of times. The rearrangement links TRBV7-6 to TRBJ2-7; TRBD2 aligns across 10 bases. V lost 5 bases and J lost 6; bases outside the gene matches: 7. CDR1 and CDR2 from the germline V gene are SGHVS and FNYEAQ. This CDR3 spans 14 amino acids. The CDR3 region has the DNA TGTGCCAGCAGCCCAACTAGCGGGATTCTCGAGCAGTACTTC. Amino acids: CASSPTSGILEQYF.

The sample holds a few counts of this clonotype. This chain links TRBV20-1 with TRBJ1-1; D uncertain. V shed 0 bases and J shed 1 base, with 9 bases lying between them. Germline V gene lookup returns CDR1 DFQATT and CDR2 SNEGSKA (reference sequence). The CDR3 is 14 amino acids. CDR3 in DNA: TGCAGTGCTAGAGACCCCCAACAGAACACTGAAGCTTTCTTT. Amino acids: CSARDPQQNTEAFF.

The chain links TRBV20-1 to TRBJ2-7, with D maybe TRBD2 (5 bases). CDR1 and CDR2 (germline): DFQATT, SNEGSKA (reference sequence). V was cut by 6 bases and J by 2 bases, with 8 bases left in between. This CDR3 has 11 amino acids. CDR3 nucleotides: TGCAGTGCCCCCGGGGCCTACGAGCAGTACTTC. The encoded protein is CSAPGAYEQYF.

This clonotype was detected a few times. The gene calls are TRBV20-1 and TRBJ2-1; the D gene is possibly TRBD1 (5 bases). Trimming removed 0 bases at V and 9 bases at J, with 18 bases between. There are 15 residues in the CDR3. Germline V lookup: CDR1 DFQATT, CDR2 SNEGSKA (reference sequence). The CDR3 bases are TGCAGTGCTAGAGAGGTTAGGGGTTTAGGCAGTGAGCAGTTCTTC. It is translated as CSAREVRGLGSEQFF.